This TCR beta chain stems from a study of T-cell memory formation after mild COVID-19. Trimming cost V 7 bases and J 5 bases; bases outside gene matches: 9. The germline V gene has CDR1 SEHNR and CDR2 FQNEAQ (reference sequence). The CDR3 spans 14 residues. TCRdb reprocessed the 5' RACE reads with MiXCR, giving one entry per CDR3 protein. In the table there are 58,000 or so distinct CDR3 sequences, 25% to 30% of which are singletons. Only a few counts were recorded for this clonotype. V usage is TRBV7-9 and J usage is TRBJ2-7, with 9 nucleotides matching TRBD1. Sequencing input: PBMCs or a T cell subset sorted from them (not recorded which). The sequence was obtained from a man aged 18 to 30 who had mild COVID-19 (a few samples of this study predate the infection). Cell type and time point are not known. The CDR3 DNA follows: TGTGCCAGCACCCCCGGGACAGGGTACAACGAGCAGTACTTC. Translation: CASTPGTGYNEQYF.